The 26 T cell receptor beta chains below all came from one sample that was sequenced in a study of CD8 T cells in Susac syndrome. When the RNA was reverse transcribed, random hexamers were used with an input of roughly 0.45 to 1 ug. TCRdb processed the immunoSEQ multiplex PCR reads anew with MiXCR; each CDR3 protein has one entry. Of some 300,000 distinct CDR3 sequences detected, 85% appear once; the ten largest clones hold 0.2% to 0.25%. The specimen was CD8+ T cells from PBMCs. These receptors were taken from a human donor with multiple sclerosis.

The rearrangement links TRBV28 to TRBJ2-3; D is perhaps TRBD1 (6 bases). This CDR3 region has 18 residues. Trimming cost V 2 bases and J 3 bases, with 21 bases left between them. Germline V gives CDR1 MDHEN, CDR2 SYDVKM. CDR3 amino acids: CASSLVPGQNPTTDTQYF. For the CDR3, the DNA is TGTGCCAGCAGTTTAGTACCGGGACAAAACCCGACTACAGATACGCAGTATTTT.

The gene calls are TRBV20-1 and TRBJ1-3, with a possible D match to TRBD1 (6 bases). V gave up 3 bases and J gave up 4 bases, with 10 bases separating them. The CDR3 spans 13 residues. The germline gives CDR1 DFQATT, CDR2 SNEGSKA (reference sequence). CDR3 nucleotides: TGCAGTGCTAGTTGGGGGCGGGGAAACACCATATATTTT. Translated: CSASWGRGNTIYF.

The chain has TRBV2 and TRBJ1-5, with TRBD1 as a possible D gene (5 bases). The CDR3 spans 15 residues. The germline CDR1 and CDR2 sequences are SNHLY and FYNNEI. The V end was cut by 2 bases, the J end by 1 base, with 9 bases between. CDR3 nucleotide sequence: TGTGCCAGCAGTGAATCTAGGGGAAGCAATCAGCCCCAGCATTTT. Translation: CASSESRGSNQPQHF. Complete variable domain (other parts from reference TRBV2 and TRBJ1-5): EPEVTQTPSHQVTQMGQEVILRCVPISNHLYFYWYRQILGQKVEFLVSFYNNEISEKSEIFDDQFSVERPDGSNFTLKIRSTKLEDSAMYFCASSESRGSNQPQHFGDGTRLSIL.

There are a few counts of this clonotype. V usage is TRBV7-2 and J usage is TRBJ1-5; 7 positions agree with TRBD1. Germline trimming cut 0 bases from V and 5 bases from J; bases unmatched to any gene: 4. Per the germline V gene, CDR1 is SGHTA and CDR2 is FQGNSA. This CDR3 is 15 amino acids long. The CDR3 DNA reads TGTGCCAGCAGCTTAGCGCCAGGGGGATATCAGCCCCAGCATTTT. It translates to CASSLAPGGYQPQHF.

V usage is TRBV4-3 and J usage is TRBJ2-1; 10 bases are a match to TRBD2. The V and J ends lost 0 bases and 8 bases, in that order; junction bases with no gene match: 10. Germline V lookup: CDR1 LGHNA, CDR2 YSLEER. This CDR3 has 17 amino acids. CDR3: CASSQDTWLAGADEQFF. The CDR3 bases are TGCGCCAGCAGCCAAGATACGTGGCTAGCGGGGGCCGATGAGCAGTTCTTC.

The chain carries TRBV29-1 and TRBJ1-1; 8 bases are shared with TRBD1. Germline values: CDR1 SQVTM, CDR2 ANQGSEA. The length of the CDR3 is 14 residues. V was clipped by 6 bases and J by 3 bases; unmatched bases: 9. CDR3 nucleotide sequence: TGCAGCGTCACCCCAGGGGGCCGGTACACTGAAGCTTTCTTT. Protein product: CSVTPGGRYTEAFF.

The chain recombines TRBV7-9 with TRBJ1-2, with 10 bases matching TRBD1. Trimming at V came to 5 bases and at J to 5 bases, leaving 8 bases not matched to a gene. The CDR3 is 15 residues long. Per germline, CDR1 SEHNR and CDR2 FQNEAQ (reference sequence). Here the CDR3 DNA reads TGTGCCAGCAGCACCCGGGACAGGGGACTTTATGGCTACACCTTC. This sequence encodes CASSTRDRGLYGYTF.

This chain uses TRBV12-3 or TRBV12-4 with TRBJ2-7; D gene uncertain. The CDR3 sequence is 15 residues long. Trimming took 3 bases from V and 2 from J, leaving 14 bases between them. CDR3 nucleotides: TGTGCCAGCAGTTTGTATATGGGATCGACCTACGAGCAGTACTTC. Its protein product is CASSLYMGSTYEQYF.

The chain combines TRBV6-2 or TRBV6-3 with TRBJ2-7; D tentatively fits TRBD1 or TRBD2 (5 bases each). The length of the CDR3 is 14 residues. CDR1 and CDR2 from the germline V gene are MNHEY and SVGEGT. V lost 5 bases and J 2 bases, leaving 13 bases between the germline ends. This CDR3 is CASSQGPTTYEQYF. CDR3 bases: TGTGCCAGCAGTCAGGGACCGACCACCTACGAGCAGTACTTC.

This chain joins TRBV7-9 and TRBJ1-2; 8 positions agree with TRBD1. This CDR3 spans 16 amino acids. After removal of 5 bases from V and 1 base from J, the junction contained 9 bases not matched to a gene. Germline V gene sequence: CDR1 SEHNR, CDR2 FQNEAQ (reference sequence). CDR3 DNA sequence: TGTGCCAGCAGCCTAGAGGGACAGGCTGTTAACTATGGCTACACCTTC. Protein: CASSLEGQAVNYGYTF. Variable domain in full (rest from reference TRBV7-9 and TRBJ1-2): DTGVSQNPRHKITKRGQNVTFRCDPISEHNRLYWYRQTLGQGPEFLTYFQNEAQLEKSRLLSDRFSAERPKGSFSTLEIQRTEQGDSAMYLCASSLEGQAVNYGYTFGSGTRLTVV.

The chain couples TRBV5-6 to TRBJ1-1; D possibly corresponds to TRBD1 (6 bases). CDR3 length: 14 amino acids. Between the trimmed V and J ends, which lost 6 bases and 3 bases, there was a span of 15 bases. The V gene's germline CDR1 is SGHDT and CDR2 YYEEEE. The CDR3 DNA reads as TGTGCCAGCACCTTTCGAGGGGGGGACACTGAAGCTTTCTTT. Protein: CASTFRGGDTEAFF.

This clonotype occurred once. The rearrangement links TRBV28 to TRBJ2-3; 7 bases fit TRBD2. Germline CDR1 and CDR2: MDHEN and SYDVKM. This CDR3 comprises 16 residues. V shed 7 bases, J shed 2 bases, and the junction held 12 bases outside the gene matches. The CDR3 bases are TGTGCCAGCACCGAAAAATCTAGCGGATACACAGATACGCAGTATTTT. Translated, it gives CASTEKSSGYTDTQYF.

The genes are TRBV7-6 and TRBJ1-6; D gene unclear. The CDR3 extends over 14 amino acids. V lost 6 bases and J lost 6, with 12 bases in between. Germline assignment: CDR1 SGHVS and CDR2 FNYEAQ. The CDR3: CASSWAGINSPLHF. The CDR3 DNA reads as TGTGCCAGCAGTTGGGCGGGGATTAATTCACCCCTCCACTTT.

CDR3 amino acids: CASSWASGSTYEQYF. CDR3 DNA: TGTGCCAGCAGTTGGGCTAGCGGGAGCACCTACGAGCAGTACTTC. The rearrangement links TRBV6-2 or TRBV6-3 to TRBJ2-7; 10 bases agree with TRBD2. V was pared by 4 bases and J by 2 bases, with 5 bases of the junction left unmatched. The CDR3 consists of 15 residues. Germline assignment: CDR1 MNHEY and CDR2 SVGEGT.

This rearrangement joins TRBV25-1 to TRBJ2-2, with D possibly matching TRBD2 (5 bases). Per the germline V gene, CDR1 is MGHDK and CDR2 is SYGVNS. The V end lost 7 bases, the J end lost 6 bases, and 9 bases lay between the germline ends. CDR3 length: 12 amino acids. The CDR3: CASKSSPGELFF. CDR3 nucleotide sequence: TGTGCCAGCAAATCTAGCCCCGGGGAGCTGTTTTTT.

The chain uses TRBV6-5 and TRBJ1-2, with D unclear. The CDR3 runs 16 residues. Trimming took 0 bases from V and 7 from J, leaving 18 bases between them. Germline V CDR1 and CDR2: MNHEY, SVGAGI. This CDR3 is CASSYSRTSPFSGYTF. In DNA, the CDR3 is TGTGCCAGCAGTTACTCACGGACTAGCCCCTTTTCTGGCTACACCTTC.

The chain employs TRBV5-1 and TRBJ1-1, with 7 bases lining up with TRBD1. V was clipped by 0 bases and J by 2 bases; unmatched bases: 10. Germline loops: CDR1 SGHRS, CDR2 YFSETQ. This CDR3 is 17 amino acids long. CDR3 sequence: CASSLASGGQRNTEAFF. DNA of the CDR3: TGCGCCAGCAGCTTGGCCTCAGGGGGACAAAGAAACACTGAAGCTTTCTTT.

This chain connects TRBV7-9 to TRBJ2-1; maybe TRBD2 (5 bases). In germline, CDR1 is SEHNR, CDR2 FQNEAQ (reference sequence). V shed 4 bases and J shed 0 bases, with 13 bases lying between them. The CDR3 consists of 16 residues. CDR3 bases: TGTGCCAGCAGCTCTGAGGGAGTTAGCTCCTACAATGAGCAGTTCTTC. Amino acids: CASSSEGVSSYNEQFF.

The V and J genes are TRBV6-5 and TRBJ1-1; D is unclear. The CDR3 contains 13 residues. Germline lookup yields CDR1 MNHEY and CDR2 SVGAGI. V lost 5 bases, J lost 4 bases, and 11 bases lay in between. The DNA of the CDR3 is TGTGCCAGCAGTATGGGTCGGGGCACTGAAGCTTTCTTT. Translated: CASSMGRGTEAFF.

The chain is built from TRBV7-9 and TRBJ2-4; no clear D. V was clipped by 5 bases and J by 0 bases, with 5 bases between them. The CDR3 has 13 amino acids. Germline V lookup: CDR1 SEHNR, CDR2 FQNEAQ (reference sequence). CDR3 amino acids: CASSIVAKNIQYF. DNA for the CDR3: TGTGCCAGCAGCATAGTAGCCAAAAACATTCAGTACTTC. Using reference TRBV7-9 and TRBJ2-4 for the parts outside the CDR3, the full variable domain is DTGVSQNPRHKITKRGQNVTFRCDPISEHNRLYWYRQTLGQGPEFLTYFQNEAQLEKSRLLSDRFSAERPKGSFSTLEIQRTEQGDSAMYLCASSIVAKNIQYFGAGTRLSVL.

The chain carries TRBV7-6 and TRBJ2-2; the D gene is possibly TRBD2 (6 bases). V lost 7 bases to trimming and J lost 4 bases, with 16 bases between them. The CDR3 length is 15 residues. CDR1 and CDR2 (germline): SGHVS, FNYEAQ. CDR3 amino acids: CASKQGGGATGELFF. The CDR3 coding sequence is TGTGCCAGCAAGCAGGGAGGAGGGGCCACCGGGGAGCTGTTTTTT.

This chain links TRBV6-2 or TRBV6-3 with TRBJ2-2; 12 bases are a match to TRBD2. The CDR3 is made up of 18 amino acids. V was clipped by 2 bases and J by 5 bases; unmatched bases: 9. Germline lookup yields CDR1 MNHEY and CDR2 SVGEGT. The CDR3 DNA is TGTGCCAGCAGTTACGAACTAGCGGGAGGACCGGGAACCGGGGAGCTGTTTTTT. Its translation: CASSYELAGGPGTGELFF.

The chain employs TRBV3-1 and TRBJ2-2, with D uncertain. With 0 bases removed from V and 5 bases from J, the gap between germline ends came to 10 bases. The CDR3 has 15 amino acids. The germline CDR1 and CDR2 sequences are LGHDT and YNNKEL (reference sequence). The CDR3 region is CASSQEARITGELFF. CDR3 DNA: TGTGCCAGCAGCCAAGAGGCGAGGATTACCGGGGAGCTGTTTTTT. Looking up the rest from reference TRBV3-1 and TRBJ2-2 gives the full variable domain: DTAVSQTPKYLVTQMGNDKSIKCEQNLGHDTMYWYKQDSKKFLKIMFSYNNKELIINETVPNRFSPKSPDKAHLNLHINSLELGDSAVYFCASSQEARITGELFFGEGSRLTVL.

About this clonotype itself: A read error may be the cause here, since a much bigger clone is one base away. This chain joins TRBV5-6 and TRBJ1-1; no definite D call. The V end was cut by 0 bases, the J end by 0 bases, with 3 bases between. CDR3 size: 13 residues. The germline gives CDR1 SGHDT, CDR2 YYEEEE. The CDR3 DNA reads as TGTGCCAGCAGCTTGGACATGAACACTGAAGCTTTCTTT. Encoded protein: CASSLDMNTEAFF.

This chain connects TRBV10-3 to TRBJ2-1; no clear D gene. The CDR3 covers 13 residues. V lost 2 bases and J lost 6, with 8 bases in between. Germline CDR1 is ENHRY and CDR2 is SYGVKD. Written as DNA, the CDR3 is TGTGCCATCAGTGAGCCGGCCCTCAATGAGCAGTTCTTC. Protein product: CAISEPALNEQFF.

The chain uses TRBV30 and TRBJ2-7; D is possibly TRBD2 (6 bases). The CDR3 length is 14 residues. Germline CDR1 and CDR2: GTSNPN and SVGIG (reference sequence). V lost 3 bases, J lost 2 bases, and 14 bases lay in between. The DNA of the CDR3 is TGTGCCTGGAGGGGGGGTTTTGGGGCCTACGAGCAGTACTTC. Its translation is CAWRGGFGAYEQYF.